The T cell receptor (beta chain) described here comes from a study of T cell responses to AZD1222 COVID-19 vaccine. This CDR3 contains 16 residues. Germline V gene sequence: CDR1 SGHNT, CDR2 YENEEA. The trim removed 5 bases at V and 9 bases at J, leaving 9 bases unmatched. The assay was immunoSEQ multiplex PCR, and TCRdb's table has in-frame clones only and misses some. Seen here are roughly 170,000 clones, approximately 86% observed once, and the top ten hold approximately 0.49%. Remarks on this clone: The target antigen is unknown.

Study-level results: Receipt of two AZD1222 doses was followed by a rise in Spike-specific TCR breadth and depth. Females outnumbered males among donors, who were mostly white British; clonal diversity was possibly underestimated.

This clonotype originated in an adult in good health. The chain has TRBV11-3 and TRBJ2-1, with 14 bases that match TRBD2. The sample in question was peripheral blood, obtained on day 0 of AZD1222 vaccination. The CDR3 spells CASSPLTSGGAREQFF. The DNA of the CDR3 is TGTGCCAGCAGCCCCCTGACTAGCGGGGGGGCCCGTGAGCAGTTCTTC.